Described below is a single T cell receptor beta chain sequence and its context. V shed 4 bases and J shed 5 bases, with 21 bases lying between them. Germline CDR1 is SGHDT and CDR2 is YYEEEE. This CDR3 has 16 amino acids. The data originate from a study of cytomegalovirus exposure and HLA in healthy donors. PCR employed 60 Vbeta and 13 Jbeta primers. Clones were sequenced by immunoSEQ multiplex PCR, and TCRdb holds only the in-frame ones, with some missing. Of 160,000 or so clones in the sample, over 80% are singletons; the top ten hold less than 2%. Sequencing was performed on PBMCs. This sequence originates from a young woman in good health and CMV-seronegative. This chain connects TRBV5-6 to TRBJ1-1; D is possibly TRBD1 (6 bases). The CDR3 bases are TGTGCCAGCAGCGCCTCGATAGGGGGGGTTGGAACTGAAGCTTTCTTT. It encodes CASSASIGGVGTEAFF.